What follows is one T cell receptor (beta chain) and its context. The antigen remains undetermined. This specimen comes from a study of T cell responses to AZD1222 COVID-19 vaccine. Only in-frame clones appear in the TCRdb table, and some are missing; sequencing was by immunoSEQ multiplex PCR. The sample includes some 120,000 clones, approximately 89% of them seen just once. The CDR3 is 13 residues long. V lost 6 bases and J lost 3, with 6 bases in between. Germline loops: CDR1 MNHEY, CDR2 SVGAGI. Study-level results: Unmutated variant regions are reportedly targeted by nearly half of spike-specific TCRs. Only a handful of AZD1222 recipients, six or seven in all, had baseline seropositivity.

This clonotype originated in an adult who received the AZD1222 COVID-19 vaccine. The J gene is TRBJ2-6, the V gene TRBV6-5, with D unresolved. Sequences were derived from peripheral blood, sampled 28 days after the second AZD1222 dose. CDR3 sequence (DNA): TGTGCCAGCAGGCTTGGTGGGGCCAACGTCCTGACTTTC. This translates into CASRLGGANVLTF.